The text below deals with one TCR beta chain. This clonotype occurred a few times. Its antigen remains unidentified. Per-base quality was not reported, and no clone a single base away is much larger than it. The library was generated by 5' RACE. This sample was sequenced with a NextSeq 500. In the TCR library protocol, unique molecular identifiers were attached to individual cDNA molecules to correct for PCR bias and sequencing error. Sequencing covered both TCR alpha and beta chains, and within each sample the abundances of alpha and beta sequences were tightly co-correlated. The study's processing was this. Decombinator V4 was used to annotate TCR sequences for V gene, J gene and CDR3. TCRs were defined as expanded if a significant change between any two time points was detected under a Poisson model with p below 0.0001. TCR abundances were normalised to the total number of TCRs sequenced in each sample and reported as counts per million. MAIT TCRs were defined by TRAV1-2 paired with TRAJ12, TRAJ20 or TRAJ33, and iNKT TCRs by TRAV10 paired with TRAJ18. VDJdb, accessed 1 November 2021, was searched for CMV, EBV and SARS-CoV-2 annotated TCRs, excluding TCRs annotated for multiple antigens. TCRdb trimmed public reads at Q25 via fastp, called clones via MiXCR and kept in-frame beta chains. Each CDR3 protein gets just one entry, which takes the most common genes and DNA from the rows behind it. The V and J calls shown here were made by TCRdb, not taken from the authors' results. Here the sample has 52,000 or so distinct CDR3 sequences; 6.6% occur a single time. The ten largest clones add up to 5.8% of the sample.

CDR1 and CDR2 are drawn from the germline V gene: MNHNS, SASEGT. The CDR3 starts with the cysteine, ends with the phenylalanine, and has 12 residues. The read is trimmed to its CDR3 DNA, 36 bases read in frame from base 1. The V and J ends are trimmed by 7 bases and 1 base, leaving 6 bases between them. A case-control design nested within a healthcare worker cohort in London, UK, was used, with weekly nasopharyngeal swab PCR tests and blood sampling performed. Healthcare workers were recruited between 23 and 31 March 2020, during the week of the UK lockdown, and were followed weekly for up to roughly 15 weeks. The entry originates in a study of early T cells in non-severe SARS-CoV-2 infection (dated by TCRdb to the early 2020s). Regarding the study in general: Because TCR sequencing was done on bulk RNA from unsorted whole blood, the alpha and beta chains could not be paired. Here is what the overall study found, with its caveats: Matching against VDJdb was skewed toward anti-spike CD8 responses, likely underestimated virus-specific expansions, and missed private and CD4 specificities.

Here the sequenced sample was whole blood, taken at baseline. This receptor chain uses TRBV6-1 and TRBJ2-3; no D gene is confidently identified. This sequence was found in an adult who was a healthcare worker with PCR-confirmed SARS-CoV-2 infection or an uninfected control (not recorded which). The sequenced DNA: TGTGCCAGCAAGCAGGGCACAGATACGCAGTATTTT. Translated, it reads CASKQGTDTQYF.